This T cell receptor beta chain was recorded in a study of blood T cell repertoires in COVID-19. This clone appeared once. Germline trimming cut 4 bases from V and 7 bases from J; bases unmatched to any gene: 14. Germline CDR1 and CDR2: LGHDT and YNNKEL (reference sequence). The CDR3 spans 16 residues. Profiling relied on immunoSEQ multiplex PCR, and the TCRdb table lists in-frame clones only, not all of them. This table holds about 250,000 clones, around four fifths found once. This clonotype was obtained from a woman aged 55-70 years with active or convalescent COVID-19. This chain uses TRBV3-1 (or the pseudogene TRBV3-2) with TRBJ2-5; 8 nucleotides line up with TRBD2. The specimen was peripheral blood. CDR3 loop: CASSRPQWSGGVTQYF. The CDR3, as DNA: TGTGCCAGCAGCCGGCCCCAGTGGAGCGGGGGAGTGACCCAGTACTTC.